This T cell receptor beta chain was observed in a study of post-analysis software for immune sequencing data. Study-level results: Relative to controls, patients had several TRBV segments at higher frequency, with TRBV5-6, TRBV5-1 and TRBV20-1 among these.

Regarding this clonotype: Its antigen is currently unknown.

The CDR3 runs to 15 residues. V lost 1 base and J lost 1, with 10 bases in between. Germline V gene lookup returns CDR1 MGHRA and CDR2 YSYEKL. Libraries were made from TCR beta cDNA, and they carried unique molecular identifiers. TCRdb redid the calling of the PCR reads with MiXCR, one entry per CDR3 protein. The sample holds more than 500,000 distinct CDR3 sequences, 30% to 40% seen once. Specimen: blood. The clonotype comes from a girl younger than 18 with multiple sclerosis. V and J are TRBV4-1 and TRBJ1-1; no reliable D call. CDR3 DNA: TGCGCCAGCAGCCAAGTCGCAGGCCAGAACACTGAAGCTTTCTTT. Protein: CASSQVAGQNTEAFF.